This T cell receptor beta chain was documented in a study of T-cell memory formation after mild COVID-19. TCRdb called the 5' RACE reads again in MiXCR, with one record for every CDR3 protein. Of 280,000 or so distinct CDR3 sequences listed, 7% to 10% are singletons. There are a few counts of this clonotype. The germline gives CDR1 SNHLY, CDR2 FYNNEI. V was pared by 8 bases and J by 2 bases, with 5 bases of the junction left unmatched. This CDR3 is built from 15 residues. Sequenced material: PBMCs or a T cell subset sorted from them (not recorded which). The sequence was collected from a man aged 18 to 30 who had mild COVID-19 (a few samples of this study predate the infection). Cell type and time point are not known. This chain joins TRBV2 and TRBJ2-1, with 11 bases fitting TRBD2. CDR3 loop: CASLAGGQAYNEQFF. The CDR3 region has the DNA TGTGCCAGCTTAGCGGGGGGGCAAGCCTACAATGAGCAGTTCTTC. The entire variable domain, with the rest obtained from reference TRBV2 and TRBJ2-1, is as follows: EPEVTQTPSHQVTQMGQEVILRCVPISNHLYFYWYRQILGQKVEFLVSFYNNEISEKSEIFDDQFSVERPDGSNFTLKIRSTKLEDSAMYFCASLAGGQAYNEQFFGPGTRLTVL.